The next 8 T cell receptor beta chains were all read from a single sample in a study of shared clonotypes between healthy human individuals. The naive CD8 population came from CD45RO-negative cells selected for CCR7, without terminally differentiated effector memory CD45RA+ cells. This table comes from immunoSEQ multiplex PCR, and its TCRdb copy is limited to in-frame clones, with some not included. The sample has hundreds of thousands of clones, 85% to 95% seen once. Sequencing used naive CD8+ T cells sorted from blood. These TCRs come from a woman aged 30 to 39 in good health.

The V and J genes are TRBV29-1 and TRBJ2-3; 7 nucleotides agree with TRBD1. The length of the CDR3 is 12 residues. The ends lost 6 bases at V and 12 bases at J; junction bases unmatched: 12. CDR1 and CDR2 (germline): SQVTM, ANQGSEA. For the CDR3, the DNA is TGCAGCGTCGGCTCTCCAGGGGGTTTTCAGTATTTT. This codes for CSVGSPGGFQYF.

This clone is a singleton in its sample. The chain carries TRBV5-1 and TRBJ2-2; TRBD2 matches 8 bases. Germline trimming cut 0 bases from V and 4 bases from J; bases unmatched to any gene: 2. CDR3 length: 15 amino acids. CDR1 is SGHRS and CDR2 is YFSETQ in the germline V gene. The CDR3 protein is CASSLVAGGTGELFF. The CDR3 coding sequence is TGCGCCAGCAGCTTGGTGGCGGGGGGCACCGGGGAGCTGTTTTTT.

The V call is TRBV9, the J call TRBJ1-4; the match to TRBD1 covers 7 bases. There are 16 residues in the CDR3. V shed 3 bases, J shed 4 bases, and the junction held 9 bases outside the gene matches. Germline CDR1 reads SGDLS; CDR2 reads YYNGEE. CDR3 protein: CASSENTGDFNEKLFF. The CDR3 coding sequence is TGTGCCAGCAGCGAGAATACAGGGGACTTTAATGAAAAACTGTTTTTT. The full variable domain, with the rest looked up from reference TRBV9 and TRBJ1-4, is DSGVTQTPKHLITATGQRVTLRCSPRSGDLSVYWYQQSLDQGLQFLIQYYNGEERAKGNILERFSAQQFPDLHSELNLSSLELGDSALYFCASSENTGDFNEKLFFGSGTQLSVL.

This rearrangement joins TRBV28 to TRBJ2-1, with D uncertain. The germline V gene encodes CDR1 MDHEN and CDR2 SYDVKM. Deletions cut 6 bases from V and 2 bases from J, with 11 bases between. The CDR3 is 14 amino acids. CDR3 protein: CASRLAETYNEQFF. The DNA of the CDR3 is TGTGCCAGCAGATTGGCGGAAACCTACAATGAGCAGTTCTTC.

The V gene is TRBV7-9, the J gene TRBJ2-7, with 8 positions matching TRBD2. Germline V gene sequence: CDR1 SEHNR, CDR2 FQNEAQ (reference sequence). Trimming at V came to 3 bases and at J to 3 bases, leaving 4 bases not matched to a gene. The length of the CDR3 is 14 residues. CDR3 residues: CASSFGGRIYEQYF. CDR3 nucleotides: TGTGCCAGCAGCTTCGGCGGGAGGATCTACGAGCAGTACTTC. Variable domain in full (rest from reference TRBV7-9 and TRBJ2-7): DTGVSQNPRHKITKRGQNVTFRCDPISEHNRLYWYRQTLGQGPEFLTYFQNEAQLEKSRLLSDRFSAERPKGSFSTLEIQRTEQGDSAMYLCASSFGGRIYEQYFGPGTRLTVT.

This clone came up once. The rearrangement joins TRBV28 to TRBJ1-6, with D unresolved. CDR3 length: 12 residues. CDR1 is MDHEN, CDR2 SYDVKM, per germline. V dropped 4 bases and J dropped 7 bases, with 5 bases sitting between them. The CDR3 sequence is CASSSTNSPLHF. The DNA for the CDR3 is TGTGCCAGCAGTTCGACAAATTCACCCCTCCACTTT.

This clone was counted a single time. This chain connects TRBV7-2 to TRBJ2-3; D is undetermined. V lost 3 bases to trimming and J lost 4 bases, with 8 bases between them. This CDR3 region has 13 residues. Per the germline V gene, CDR1 is SGHTA and CDR2 is FQGNSA. DNA for the CDR3: TGTGCCAGCAGCTTGTCAGGTGCAGATACGCAGTATTTT. This encodes CASSLSGADTQYF.

This chain links TRBV28 with TRBJ1-5; TRBD1 is a possible D gene (6 bases). CDR3 length: 19 amino acids. Germline assignment: CDR1 MDHEN and CDR2 SYDVKM. Trimming took 5 bases from V and 9 from J, leaving 32 bases between them. CDR3 residues: CASSSGPKQGSSPGWPQHF. Written as DNA, the CDR3 is TGTGCCAGCAGTAGCGGACCCAAACAGGGCTCCAGCCCAGGGTGGCCCCAGCATTTT.